This TCR beta chain originates from a study of shared clonotypes between healthy human individuals. CDR1 and CDR2 from the germline V gene are SGHRS and YFSETQ. CDR3 size: 15 residues. Trimming removed 0 bases from V and 7 bases from J, with 17 bases in between. Authors' processing steps: Junction-only immunoSEQ data arrived without quality scores, meaning filtering differed. The repertoire was sequenced with immunoSEQ multiplex PCR; TCRdb's copy has only in-frame clones and lacks some. The V and J calls and clone size are taken from that table; D and trimming were inferred from the DNA. The repertoire has 2,100,000 or so clones, about 94% of them found once; the top ten carry approximately 0.13%. Remarks on this clone: What it binds is unknown.

The study, taken as a whole, reports: Some naive CD4 clonotypes, 4.5% to 5.5%, turned up in common across several donors. Sequencing depth was expected to affect clonotype sharing among donors.

This sequence originates from a man aged 18 to 29 in good health. The chain carries TRBV5-1 and TRBJ2-7; D could derive from TRBD1 or TRBD2 (6 bases each). The sequenced sample was naive CD4+ T cells sorted from blood. Subset of the sample: CD45RA+ positively selected. The CDR3 is CASSLVGGGHEEQYF. The CDR3 bases are TGCGCCAGCAGCTTGGTAGGTGGGGGGCACGAAGAGCAGTACTTC.